The 26 T cell receptor beta chains presented below share a single source sample, sequenced in a study of T cells expressing NK-cell markers. From its re-call of the 5' RACE reads, TCRdb lists each CDR3 protein once, without DNA. Its table records 350,000 to 500,000 distinct CDR3 sequences. The source material was blood T cells: a sorted CD56 or NKG2C T cell subset, CD4+ or CD8+ T cells, or bulk PBMC T cells (not recorded which). These receptors originate from a woman aged 18 to 75 in good health.

V usage is TRBV2 and J usage is TRBJ2-2; the D gene TCRdb calls, TRBD1, cannot be checked with no DNA. This CDR3 is 13 amino acids long. Germline V CDR1 and CDR2: SNHLY, FYNNEI. CDR3 sequence: CAIRQTNTGELFF.

The chain is built from TRBV7-9 and TRBJ2-1; TCRdb reports TRBD2, a call that lacks DNA to check it against. The CDR3 spans 16 residues. Germline V CDR1 and CDR2: SEHNR, FQNEAQ (reference sequence). This CDR3 reads CASVLAVGYRYNEQFF.

CDR3 protein: CSARDQLAGGYNEQFF. The chain joins TRBV20-1 to TRBJ2-1; checking the TCRdb D call of TRBD2 is not possible without DNA. CDR3 size: 16 residues. Germline CDR1 DFQATT, CDR2 SNEGSKA (reference sequence).

The chain couples TRBV27 to TRBJ2-7; TCRdb's assignment of TRBD2 cannot be checked, as there is no DNA. This CDR3 contains 15 residues. Germline V gene data show CDR1 as MNHEY and CDR2 as SMNVEV (reference sequence). CDR3 residues: CASRSTSGSSYEQYF.

V gene TRBV5-1 combines with J gene TRBJ2-1. Germline-derived CDR1 and CDR2 are SGHRS and YFSETQ. The CDR3 extends over 15 amino acids. CDR3 sequence reads: CASSVQSSSYNEQFF.

CDR3 sequence: CASSSRRARTGVTQYF. V gene TRBV7-2 combines with J gene TRBJ2-5; TCRdb indicates TRBD1, and absent DNA this call remains unverified. Germline values: CDR1 SGHTA, CDR2 FQGNSA. This CDR3 has 16 amino acids.

This sequence joins TRBV28 and TRBJ2-4. Germline loops: CDR1 MDHEN, CDR2 SYDVKM. CDR3 length: 14 amino acids. CDR3 region: CASSTGLVRNIQYF.

V is TRBV7-9 and J is TRBJ2-7; TCRdb's D call, TRBD1, is unchecked because there is no DNA. CDR3 size: 15 residues. From germline, CDR1 is SEHNR and CDR2 FQNEAQ (reference sequence). CDR3 amino acids: CASSTGQGAWNEQYF.

The chain links TRBV12-3 or TRBV12-4 to TRBJ1-5; TCRdb's assignment of TRBD1 cannot be checked, as there is no DNA. The CDR3 runs 15 residues. CDR3 amino acids: CASSIPGTGDQPQHF.

The chain has TRBV4-3 and TRBJ2-3; no DNA is available, so the TRBD2 call from TCRdb remains unchecked. The germline CDR1 and CDR2 sequences are LGHNA and YSLEER. The CDR3 totals 16 residues. This CDR3 is CASSQGGTYSTDTQYF.

The rearrangement uses TRBV7-2 and TRBJ2-1; with no DNA, the TCRdb D assignment of TRBD2 cannot be verified. Germline V gene data show CDR1 as SGHTA and CDR2 as FQGNSA. CDR3 length: 14 amino acids. This chain's CDR3 is CASSSGGGRYEQFF.

The chain uses TRBV29-1 and TRBJ1-2. There are 13 residues in the CDR3. Germline loops: CDR1 SQVTM, CDR2 ANQGSEA. Here the CDR3 reads CSVEDGENYGYTF.

This chain joins TRBV29-1 and TRBJ2-7; without DNA, the TCRdb call of TRBD1 cannot be checked. The CDR3 consists of 11 residues. Looked up from germline, CDR1 is SQVTM and CDR2 is ANQGSEA. The CDR3 spells CSVGQTYEQYF.

This sequence joins TRBV7-8 and TRBJ1-4; TCRdb selects TRBD1, and the lack of DNA leaves this call unchecked. The CDR3 sequence is 15 residues long. Germline V gene lookup returns CDR1 SGHVS and CDR2 FQNEAQ. Here the CDR3 reads CASSFDRGPNEKLFF. Full variable domain (outside the CDR3, taken from reference TRBV7-8 and TRBJ1-4): GAGVSQSPRYKVAKRGQDVALRCDPISGHVSLFWYQQALGQGPEFLTYFQNEAQLDKSGLPSDRFFAERPEGSVSTLKIQRTQQEDSAVYLCASSFDRGPNEKLFFGSGTQLSVL.

This chain joins TRBV6-2 or TRBV6-3 and TRBJ1-4; TCRdb's D gene call, TRBD1, goes unchecked for lack of DNA. CDR1 MNHEY and CDR2 SVGEGT come from the germline V gene. The CDR3 loop spans 14 amino acids. CDR3: CASSTGGSNEKLFF.

The rearrangement links TRBV9 to TRBJ2-7; TCRdb lists TRBD1, though no DNA is available to test this call. The CDR3 runs to 14 residues. CDR1 is SGDLS, CDR2 YYNGEE, per germline. This chain's CDR3 is CASSVASAGYEQYF.

This chain joins TRBV10-3 and TRBJ2-7; TCRdb designates TRBD2, a call that cannot be tested without DNA. Germline V gene lookup returns CDR1 ENHRY and CDR2 SYGVKD. There are 15 residues in the CDR3. The CDR3 loop reads CAISEPRDSPYEQYF.

This chain uses TRBV29-1 with TRBJ2-3; lacking DNA, the TRBD2 call made by TCRdb goes unchecked. Per the germline V gene, CDR1 is SQVTM and CDR2 is ANQGSEA. CDR3 size: 17 residues. CDR3 amino acids: CSVEVWLAGASTDTQYF.

The chain links TRBV2 to TRBJ1-1; the D call from TCRdb, TRBD1, cannot be confirmed without DNA. The germline gives CDR1 SNHLY, CDR2 FYNNEI. There are 15 residues in the CDR3. The CDR3 spells CANHFRGSSNTEAFF. Filled out from reference TRBV2 and TRBJ1-1, the complete variable domain reads EPEVTQTPSHQVTQMGQEVILRCVPISNHLYFYWYRQILGQKVEFLVSFYNNEISEKSEIFDDQFSVERPDGSNFTLKIRSTKLEDSAMYFCANHFRGSSNTEAFFGQGTRLTVV.

The CDR3 loop reads CASSFVPYYEQYF. The chain carries TRBV27 and TRBJ2-7. CDR1 and CDR2 (germline): MNHEY, SMNVEV (reference sequence). The CDR3 extends over 13 amino acids.

The gene calls are TRBV12-3 or TRBV12-4 and TRBJ2-1; no DNA is available, so the TRBD2 call from TCRdb remains unchecked. This CDR3 is built from 13 residues. CDR3 sequence reads: CASSLTIYNEQFF.

V and J are TRBV29-1 and TRBJ1-1; TCRdb outputs TRBD1, but without DNA this stays unchecked. Germline-derived CDR1 and CDR2 are SQVTM and ANQGSEA. This CDR3 has 12 residues. The CDR3 sequence is CSAMRGNTEAFF.

The J gene is TRBJ1-1, the V gene TRBV7-2; the D gene TCRdb calls, TRBD1, cannot be checked with no DNA. Germline V CDR1 and CDR2: SGHTA, FQGNSA. The CDR3 has 16 amino acids. CDR3 loop: CASSPRMRGVGTEAFF.

This chain uses TRBV15 with TRBJ1-4. Germline CDR1 and CDR2: LNHNV and YYDKDF (reference sequence). The CDR3 is made up of 13 amino acids. CDR3 sequence: CATSRAPTEKLFF. The entire variable domain, with the rest obtained from reference TRBV15 and TRBJ1-4, is as follows: DAMVIQNPRYQVTQFGKPVTLSCSQTLNHNVMYWYQQKSSQAPKLLFHYYDKDFNNEADTPDNFQSRRPNTSFCFLDIRSPGLGDTAMYLCATSRAPTEKLFFGSGTQLSVL.

The chain uses TRBV29-1 and TRBJ2-2. Germline CDR1 SQVTM, CDR2 ANQGSEA. The CDR3 has 15 residues. The CDR3 loop reads CSVDRLDLNTGELFF.

The chain joins TRBV19 to TRBJ1-5. This CDR3 contains 15 residues. The germline gives CDR1 LNHDA, CDR2 SQIVND (reference sequence). The CDR3 reads CASSMSAYSNQPQHF.